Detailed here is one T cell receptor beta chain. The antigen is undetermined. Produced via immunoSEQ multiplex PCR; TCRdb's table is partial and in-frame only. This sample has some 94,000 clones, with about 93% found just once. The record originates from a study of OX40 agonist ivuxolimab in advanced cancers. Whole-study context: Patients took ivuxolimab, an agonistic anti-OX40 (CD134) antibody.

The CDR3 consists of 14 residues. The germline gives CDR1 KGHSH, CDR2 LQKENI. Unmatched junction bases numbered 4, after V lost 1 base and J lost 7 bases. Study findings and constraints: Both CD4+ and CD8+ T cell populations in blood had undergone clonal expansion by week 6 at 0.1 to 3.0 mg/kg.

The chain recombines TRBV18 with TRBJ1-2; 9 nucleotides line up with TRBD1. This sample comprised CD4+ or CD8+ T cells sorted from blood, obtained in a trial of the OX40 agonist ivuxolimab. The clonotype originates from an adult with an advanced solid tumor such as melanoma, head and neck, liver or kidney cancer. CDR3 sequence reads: CASSPLDRGGGYTF. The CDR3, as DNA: TGTGCCAGCTCACCACTGGACAGGGGAGGTGGCTACACCTTC. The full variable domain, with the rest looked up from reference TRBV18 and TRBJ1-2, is NAGVMQNPRHLVRRRGQEARLRCSPMKGHSHVYWYRQLPEEGLKFMVYLQKENIIDESGMPKERFSAEFPKEGPSILRIQQVVRGDSAAYFCASSPLDRGGGYTFGSGTRLTVV.